Below, 14 T cell receptor beta chains from the same sample are listed, as sequenced in a study of T cells in Graves' hyperthyroidism and ophthalmopathy. Template material for amplifying TCR beta CDR3 regions consisted of RNA transcripts. With the HTBI primer set, the TCR CDR3 went through a first round of RT-PCR. TCRdb ran MiXCR on the multiplex PCR reads and lists one entry per CDR3 protein. The sample has about 360,000 distinct CDR3 sequences, approximately 13% seen once. What was sequenced was blood. These receptors were collected from a young woman with Graves' hyperthyroidism.

This chain links TRBV5-1 with TRBJ1-4; no clear D gene. The germline CDR1 and CDR2 sequences are SGHRS and YFSETQ. V dropped 2 bases and J dropped 0 bases, with 17 bases sitting between them. The CDR3 has 18 amino acids. CDR3: CASSLVLSAQPTNEKLFF. The CDR3 DNA reads as TGCGCCAGCAGCTTAGTATTAAGCGCACAGCCAACTAATGAAAAACTGTTTTTT.

This clonotype was seen ten or more times. The gene calls are TRBV7-3 and TRBJ2-3; D unclear. Germline V gene lookup returns CDR1 SGHTA and CDR2 FQGTGA. V was pared by 2 bases and J by 2 bases, with 11 bases between. This CDR3 has 15 amino acids. CDR3: CASSLSEQFTDTQYF. The CDR3 DNA reads TGTGCCAGCAGCTTATCGGAACAGTTCACAGATACGCAGTATTTT. The whole variable domain, filled in from reference TRBV7-3 and TRBJ2-3, reads GAGVSQTPSNKVTEKGKYVELRCDPISGHTALYWYRQSLGQGPEFLIYFQGTGAADDSGLPNDRFFAVRPEGSVSTLKIQRTERGDSAVYLCASSLSEQFTDTQYFGPGTRLTVL.

This clonotype was observed a handful of times. The chain is built from TRBV5-1 and TRBJ2-3; 14 nucleotides line up with TRBD2. The CDR3 has 19 amino acids. The germline CDR1 and CDR2 sequences are SGHRS and YFSETQ. J gave up 3 bases and V 0 bases, and 9 bases lay outside the gene matches. CDR3 residues: CASSLGLAGGYFRTDTQYF. In DNA, the CDR3 is TGCGCCAGCAGCTTGGGACTAGCGGGAGGGTATTTTAGAACAGATACGCAGTATTTT.

V usage is TRBV9 and J usage is TRBJ1-1; TRBD1 agrees at 7 bases. The germline V gene has CDR1 SGDLS and CDR2 YYNGEE. The CDR3 runs to 16 residues. V lost 4 bases to trimming and J lost 7 bases; unmatched junction nucleotides: 16. For the CDR3, the DNA is TGTGCCAGCAGCACAGGGGTCAGGACCCTTAACGGTGAAGCTTTCTTT. Amino acid sequence: CASSTGVRTLNGEAFF. The full variable domain, in which reference TRBV9 and TRBJ1-1 provide the parts outside the CDR3, is DSGVTQTPKHLITATGQRVTLRCSPRSGDLSVYWYQQSLDQGLQFLIQYYNGEERAKGNILERFSAQQFPDLHSELNLSSLELGDSALYFCASSTGVRTLNGEAFFGQGTRLTVV.

This clonotype was seen only a few times. The chain carries TRBV20-1 and TRBJ2-2; D is possibly TRBD2 (6 bases). Per the germline V gene, CDR1 is DFQATT and CDR2 is SNEGSKA (reference sequence). The CDR3 is 13 amino acids. With 1 base removed from V and 3 bases from J, the gap between germline ends came to 6 bases. CDR3 nucleotides: TGCAGTGCTAGAGGGGGGGACACCGGGGAGCTGTTTTTT. It yields the protein CSARGGDTGELFF.

The sample holds a few counts of this clonotype. This may arise from a read error, as a much more abundant clone is one base away. The chain's CDR3 is CASRDIAMKTRYF. Written as DNA, the CDR3 is TGTGCCAGCAGGGACATAGCAATGAAGACCCGGTACTTC. The J gene is TRBJ2-5, the V gene TRBV2, with D possibly TRBD1 on 5 matching bases. Germline lookup yields CDR1 SNHLY and CDR2 FYNNEI. This CDR3 spans 13 amino acids.

In its sample, this clonotype was seen once. The chain's CDR3 is CASSSQEGADGYTF. Here the CDR3 DNA reads TGTGCCAGCAGCTCCCAGGAGGGGGCAGATGGCTACACCTTC. The gene calls are TRBV3-1 and TRBJ1-2, with TRBD1 identical over 7 bases. Per the germline V gene, CDR1 is LGHDT and CDR2 is YNNKEL (reference sequence). The CDR3 loop spans 14 amino acids. With 5 bases clipped from V and 6 bases from J, the junction kept 9 bases outside the gene matches.

In this sample, this clonotype turned up many times. The chain employs TRBV20-1 and TRBJ1-1; D uncertain. The V gene's germline CDR1 is DFQATT and CDR2 SNEGSKA (reference sequence). V lost 6 bases and J lost 0, with 14 bases in between. CDR3 length: 14 residues. In nucleotides, the CDR3 is TGCAGTGCCACGGACGGGTCAATGAACACTGAAGCTTTCTTT. Translating gives CSATDGSMNTEAFF.

This clonotype was seen at least ten times. The V gene is TRBV27, the J gene TRBJ1-1, with D unresolved. V lost 3 bases, J lost 8 bases, and 13 bases lay in between. Germline V gene data show CDR1 as MNHEY and CDR2 as SMNVEV (reference sequence). This CDR3 comprises 13 residues. The CDR3 spells CASSLGPVAEAFF. CDR3 in DNA: TGTGCCAGCAGTTTGGGCCCGGTGGCCGAAGCTTTCTTT.

This clonotype has a handful of counts. One base away lies a much larger clone, so this may be a sequencing read error. The V call is TRBV20-1, the J call TRBJ2-3; D gene uncertain. V lost 5 bases and J 2 bases, leaving 20 bases between the germline ends. CDR1 DFQATT and CDR2 SNEGSKA come from the germline V gene (reference sequence). The CDR3 is 16 residues long. DNA of the CDR3: TGCAGTGCTCCACTTCTGGATCTATCGGACACAGATACGCAGTATTTT. Translation: CSAPLLDLSDTDTQYF.

With regard to this clonotype: One base away lies a much larger clone, so this may be a sequencing read error. This chain connects TRBV4-1 to TRBJ2-1; 13 bases fit TRBD2. The CDR3 is 18 residues long. Germline V gives CDR1 MGHRA, CDR2 YSYEKL. The CDR3 nucleotides are TGCGCCAGCAGCCAAGACCCCTCACTAGCGGGGGGGTACAATGTGCAGTTCTTC. It yields the protein CASSQDPSLAGGYNVQFF.

Many counts were recorded for this clonotype. This chain uses TRBV4-2 with TRBJ2-7, with D perhaps matching TRBD1 (5 bases). The CDR3 spans 14 residues. Germline V lookup: CDR1 LGHNA, CDR2 YNFKEQ. Trimming shortened V by 1 base and J by 2 bases, and 9 bases separated the two germline ends. As DNA, the CDR3 is TGTGCCAGCAGCCAAGGGGGCGACCCCTACGAGCAGTACTTC. Translated: CASSQGGDPYEQYF.

This clonotype has a handful of counts. This chain joins TRBV14 and TRBJ2-3; D gene unclear. The CDR3 loop spans 14 amino acids. The germline V and J ends were trimmed by 0 bases and 4 bases, with 8 bases remaining between them. Germline CDR1 SGHDN, CDR2 FVKESK. The chain's CDR3 is CASSQDQRADTQYF. As DNA, the CDR3 is TGTGCCAGCAGCCAAGACCAACGTGCAGATACGCAGTATTTT.

The sample holds many counts of this clonotype. V and J are TRBV27 and TRBJ1-4, with D possibly being TRBD1 (6 bases). Trimming left V 5 bases short and J 6 bases short, with 13 bases between. The CDR3 runs 14 residues. Germline loops: CDR1 MNHEY, CDR2 SMNVEV (reference sequence). DNA for the CDR3: TGTGCCAGCAGTCCCTGGACAGCCGATGAAAAACTGTTTTTT. Translation: CASSPWTADEKLFF.